This record covers a single TCR beta chain. The data are from a study of cytomegalovirus exposure and HLA in healthy donors. Across the whole study: Early release data held tens of millions of unique TCRs from HLA-typed donors.

The PCR made use of 60 Vbeta and 13 Jbeta primers. The assay was immunoSEQ multiplex PCR, and TCRdb's table has in-frame clones only and misses some. This sample carries 150,000 to 200,000 clones, around 84% of them seen once, and the ten largest clones take roughly 1.5%. V lost 0 bases to trimming and J lost 1 base; unmatched junction nucleotides: 2. Germline CDR1 is SGDLS and CDR2 is YYNGEE. The CDR3 has 15 residues. The receptor's source is a woman aged 18-29 years in good health and CMV-seronegative. V gene TRBV9 combines with J gene TRBJ2-7; 9 bases fit TRBD2. Sequencing input: PBMCs. The CDR3 loop is CASSVASGASYEQYF. CDR3 nucleotides: TGTGCCAGCAGCGTAGCTAGCGGGGCATCCTACGAGCAGTACTTC.